The rows below give T cell receptor beta chains drawn from one sample of a study of cytomegalovirus exposure and HLA in healthy donors. The assay was immunoSEQ multiplex PCR, and TCRdb's table has in-frame clones only and misses some. The data show 90,000 to 120,000 clones, just under 75% seen once. The sequenced sample consisted of PBMCs. The receptors stem from a man between 45 and 60 years old in good health and CMV-seropositive. CDR3s include the opening cysteine and the closing phenylalanine or tryptophan.

j_call v_call cdr3_aa
TRBJ2-7 TRBV19 CASSNRQGSSYEQYF
TRBJ1-5 TRBV5-1 CASSLGQGAGQPQHF
TRBJ1-2 TRBV5-1 CASSVDRYGYTF
TRBJ1-2 TRBV19 CASSIGDGNYGYTF
TRBJ2-1 TRBV10-3 CAISDSGSYNEQFF
TRBJ2-3 TRBV7-2 CASSLVGTAHDTQYF
TRBJ2-5 TRBV5-1 CASSPAGTVTSRACYF
TRBJ1-6 TRBV10-2 CASSESRAGSSPLHF
TRBJ2-2 TRBV5-1 CVSSFTSQVGELFF
TRBJ2-7 TRBV18 CASSPGDYSYEQYF
TRBJ1-2 TRBV6-1 CASSSGQSLYGYTF
TRBJ1-1 TRBV5-1 CASSYLIRGRGTEAFF
TRBJ1-4 TRBV6-1 CASSAPTTATNEKLFF
TRBJ2-1 TRBV2 CASYRGLRDNEQFF
TRBJ2-3 TRBV18 CASSARGGDTQYF
TRBJ2-2 TRBV19 CASRMEWLAGGPRTGELFF
TRBJ1-6 TRBV27 CASSLRDGSPLHF
TRBJ2-7 TRBV11-2 CASSSMLSSYEQYF
TRBJ2-3 TRBV9 CASSYRGGAATDTQYF
TRBJ1-2 TRBV19 CASSPTTYPSNYGYTF
TRBJ2-3 TRBV5-1 CASSLLPGHTVDTQYF
TRBJ2-1 TRBV10-1 CASSALLADKENEQFF
TRBJ2-1 TRBV27 CASSGGTLSLYNEQFF
TRBJ1-1 TRBV6-1 CAISEGGGGERTEAFF
TRBJ2-1 TRBV4-1 CASSHSVSGGAPDEQFF
TRBJ1-5 TRBV2 CASKLIGNQPQHF
TRBJ1-1 TRBV29-1 CSVGRGDTEAFF
TRBJ2-2 TRBV27 CASSQLGVGELFF
TRBJ2-2 TRBV2 CASSQDRLRAAGELFF
TRBJ1-3 TRBV5-1 CASSLVGGGGNTIYF
TRBJ1-4 TRBV2 CASCRQGGEKLFF
TRBJ1-3 TRBV6-1 CASSGQLSGNTIYF
TRBJ1-2 TRBV11-2 CASSSTRYGYTF
TRBJ2-7 TRBV6-1 CASNDRGPSYEQYF
TRBJ2-7 TRBV20-1 CSASRGAEQYF
TRBJ1-3 TRBV5-5 CASSLGQGAGYTIYF
TRBJ2-7 TRBV7-3 CASSLMSGYEQYF
TRBJ2-1 TRBV5-1 CASSGLAVYNEQFF
TRBJ2-1 TRBV25-1 CASPKVGGAHNEQFF
TRBJ2-7 TRBV5-1 CASSISGSRSYEQYF
TRBJ1-2 TRBV5-1 CASSLAQGKYGYTF
TRBJ2-2 TRBV5-4 CASSLAGGPGELFF
TRBJ2-5 TRBV2 CASGGQGQETQYF
TRBJ2-5 TRBV9 CASSVAPRGLAEETQYF
TRBJ2-1 TRBV10-1 CASSPGASGYNEQFF
TRBJ2-7 TRBV10-3 CAISGYDGSSSYEQYF
TRBJ2-5 TRBV5-1 CASSLVGAGTQETQYF
TRBJ2-3 TRBV7-2 CASSRSVASGTDTQYF
TRBJ1-3 TRBV5-4 CASSRDGDTIYF
TRBJ2-3 TRBV6-4 CASSDSTGPKGHTDTQYF
TRBJ2-5 TRBV2 CASSSTGTLLETQYF
TRBJ1-1 TRBV30 CAWRGGRDTEAFF
TRBJ2-5 TRBV5-1 CASSLAGTPQETQYF
TRBJ2-3 TRBV7-8 CASSLRRTGEPDTQYF
TRBJ2-2 TRBV4-2 CASSQDQVSSSNTGELFF
TRBJ2-5 TRBV2 CASSEAGVVGPQYF
TRBJ2-1 TRBV7-3 CASSPDRDNEQFF
TRBJ2-5 TRBV5-1 CASSLKFGGRIGGETQYF